This TCR beta chain was sequenced for a study of glioma-infiltrating T cells. CDR1 and CDR2 from the germline V gene are DFQATT and SNEGSKA (reference sequence). CDR3 length: 15 residues. V was cut by 3 bases and J by 2 bases, with 14 bases left in between. Using RNA template, CDR3s of TCR alpha and beta were amplified with iRepertoire arm-PCR. TCRdb redid the calling of the multiplex PCR reads with MiXCR, one entry per CDR3 protein. Of about 140,000 distinct CDR3 sequences listed, approximately 40% are singletons. What was sequenced was glioma tissue, nonneoplastic brain tissue, or PBMCs (not recorded which). This clonotype was obtained from a human donor with low-grade glioma or glioblastoma, undergoing nonglioma brain surgery, or in good health (not recorded which). The chain uses TRBV20-1 and TRBJ1-5, with D possibly TRBD1 on 5 matching bases. The CDR3 protein is CSARLPDSGNQPQHF. As DNA, the CDR3 is TGCAGTGCTAGGCTACCCGACAGTGGCAATCAGCCCCAGCATTTT.